The clone carrying this TCR beta chain was observed a few times. This entry is derived from a study of patients and donors after allogeneic stem cell transplantation. Each CDR3 protein gets one entry after TCRdb re-called the RT-PCR reads with MiXCR. This table holds hundreds of thousands of distinct CDR3 sequences, less than 15% found once. Germline V gene data show CDR1 as LNHDA and CDR2 as SQIVND (reference sequence). This CDR3 is built from 14 residues. Trimming stripped 4 bases from V and 4 bases from J, with 14 bases between. Sequenced sample: blood, either unsorted or a sorted T cell fraction (not recorded which). The genes are TRBV19 and TRBJ2-7; no firm D call. The TCR sequence derives from a human donor who was either an allogeneic HSCT recipient or a stem cell or donor lymphocyte infusion donor (not recorded which). It is not recorded whose cells these are; they may come from a transplant donor. Here the CDR3 reads CASSSLLKFYEQYF. CDR3 nucleotides: TGTGCCAGTAGTAGTCTTCTTAAGTTTTACGAGCAGTACTTC.